These 14 T cell receptor beta chains share one sample of origin, sequenced in a study of cytotoxic CD8 clonotypes in ibrutinib-treated CLL. Here immunoSEQ multiplex PCR was the method, and the copy in TCRdb shows in-frame clones only, minus some. The repertoire has approximately 280,000 clones, roughly three quarters of them found once; the top ten carry roughly 6%. Sequencing was performed on PBMCs, taken at disease progression, from a patient treated with ibrutinib. These receptors originate from a human donor with chronic lymphocytic leukemia.

V is TRBV25-1 and J is TRBJ2-3; 12 bases line up with TRBD2. In germline, CDR1 is MGHDK, CDR2 SYGVNS. The ends lost 4 bases at V and 8 bases at J; junction bases unmatched: 4. There are 14 residues in the CDR3. CDR3 in amino acids: CASSVTSGGTTQYF. The CDR3 nucleotides read TGTGCCAGCAGTGTTACTAGCGGGGGGACTACGCAGTATTTT.

V and J are TRBV29-1 and TRBJ2-6; D perhaps matches TRBD2 (5 bases). This CDR3 has 14 residues. The V and J ends lost 4 bases and 3 bases respectively, with 10 bases between them. Germline V gene data show CDR1 as SQVTM and CDR2 as ANQGSEA. The CDR3 is CSVVGGGGANVLTF. CDR3 sequence (DNA): TGCAGCGTTGTCGGTGGAGGTGGGGCCAACGTCCTGACTTTC. Variable domain in full (rest from reference TRBV29-1 and TRBJ2-6): SAVISQKPSRDICQRGTSLTIQCQVDSQVTMMFWYRQQPGQSLTLIATANQGSEATYESGFVIDKFPISRPNLTFSTLTVSNMSPEDSSIYLCSVVGGGGANVLTFGAGSRLTVL.

The rearrangement uses TRBV6-1 and TRBJ2-5, with D uncertain. This CDR3 is 15 amino acids long. CDR1 is MNHNS, CDR2 SASEGT, per germline. Trimming removed 1 base from V and 5 bases from J, with 14 bases in between. CDR3 amino acids: CASSEGVGWQETQYF. Written as DNA, the CDR3 is TGTGCCAGCAGTGAAGGCGTCGGATGGCAGGAGACCCAGTACTTC.

The V call is TRBV7-9, the J call TRBJ2-1; a possible D gene is TRBD2 (7 bases). Trimming shortened V by 6 bases and J by 4 bases, and 16 bases separated the two germline ends. Germline values: CDR1 SEHNR, CDR2 FQNEAQ (reference sequence). The CDR3 length is 15 residues. Here the CDR3 reads CASSPRGRVYNEQFF. The CDR3 DNA reads as TGTGCCAGCAGTCCAAGGGGGAGGGTGTACAATGAGCAGTTCTTC.

V gene TRBV2 combines with J gene TRBJ2-3, with unresolved D. CDR3 size: 17 residues. CDR1 and CDR2 from the germline V gene are SNHLY and FYNNEI. V lost 5 bases to trimming and J lost 2 bases, with 20 bases between them. The chain's CDR3 is CASSLTRDARNTDTQYF. As DNA, the CDR3 is TGTGCCAGCAGTCTGACTCGTGACGCCCGGAACACAGATACGCAGTATTTT.

This sequence joins TRBV19 and TRBJ1-2, with D unclear. In germline, CDR1 is LNHDA, CDR2 SQIVND (reference sequence). This CDR3 comprises 15 residues. V lost 1 base and J 0 bases, leaving 9 bases between the germline ends. The CDR3 DNA follows: TGTGCCAGTAGTATAGGGTCGGGTCCTAACTATGGCTACACCTTC. Its translation is CASSIGSGPNYGYTF.

This clone was detected once. The chain recombines TRBV2 with TRBJ2-5; D is unclear. The V gene lost 6 bases and the J gene lost 0 bases, with 8 bases spanning the gap. The V gene's germline CDR1 is SNHLY and CDR2 FYNNEI. The CDR3 extends over 13 amino acids. The CDR3 protein is CASSEYYQETQYF. CDR3 DNA: TGTGCCAGCAGCGAGTACTACCAAGAGACCCAGTACTTC.

This clone was seen more than once but under ten times. The genes are TRBV19 and TRBJ1-1; D gene unclear. With 10 bases removed from V and 1 base from J, the gap between germline ends came to 10 bases. CDR1 and CDR2 (germline): LNHDA, SQIVND (reference sequence). This CDR3 comprises 12 residues. The CDR3 nucleotides are TGTGCCACTCGGGAACGGAACACTGAAGCTTTCTTT. It yields the protein CATRERNTEAFF.

This clone was counted once. The CDR3 coding sequence is TGTGCCAGCAGCTCCTACAGGGGGCTCGTGAACACTGAAGCTTTCTTT. Translation: CASSSYRGLVNTEAFF. The chain carries TRBV7-9 and TRBJ1-1, with TRBD1 matching over 9 bases. Germline V CDR1 and CDR2: SEHNR, FQNEAQ (reference sequence). V lost 4 bases, J lost 0 bases, and 6 bases stayed unmatched. The CDR3 sequence is 16 residues long.

V is TRBV18 and J is TRBJ2-5; either TRBD1 or TRBD2 may supply D (5 bases each). From germline, CDR1 is KGHSH and CDR2 LQKENI. This CDR3 is built from 14 residues. Between the trimmed V and J ends, which lost 1 base and 4 bases, there was a span of 10 bases. The CDR3 DNA reads as TGTGCCAGCTCACCACAGCCGAGGGGAGAGACCCAGTACTTC. It translates to CASSPQPRGETQYF.

This clone appeared a single time. The gene calls are TRBV7-8 and TRBJ2-7; 8 bases match TRBD2. Germline-derived CDR1 and CDR2 are SGHVS and FQNEAQ. The CDR3 covers 18 residues. V lost 4 bases, J lost 1 base, and 15 bases stayed unmatched. The CDR3 DNA follows: TGTGCCAGCAGCTCGCGTGGTGTTCGGCTAGCGGGTTCCTACGAGCAGTACTTC. Amino acid sequence: CASSSRGVRLAGSYEQYF.

The chain recombines TRBV5-4 with TRBJ1-2, with TRBD1 matching 7 bases. CDR1 is SGHNT, CDR2 YYREEE, per germline (reference sequence). V trimming: 4 bases; J trimming: 7 bases; junction bases outside the gene matches: 7. The CDR3 has 13 residues. CDR3 sequence: CASSTAGGTGYTF. The CDR3 nucleotides read TGTGCCAGCAGCACAGCAGGGGGAACTGGCTACACCTTC. The full variable domain, in which reference TRBV5-4 and TRBJ1-2 provide the parts outside the CDR3, is ETGVTQSPTHLIKTRGQQVTLRCSSQSGHNTVSWYQQALGQGPQFIFQYYREEENGRGNFPPRFSGLQFPNYSSELNVNALELDDSALYLCASSTAGGTGYTFGSGTRLTVV.

The rearrangement uses TRBV15 and TRBJ2-1; TRBD1 matches at 9 bases. The junction had 10 bases not matched to a gene; V was cut back by 5 bases and J by 8 bases. Germline values: CDR1 LNHNV, CDR2 YYDKDF (reference sequence). There are 15 residues in the CDR3. CDR3 loop: CATSPGGTGSYEQFF. Written as DNA, the CDR3 is TGTGCCACCAGCCCTGGCGGGACAGGGTCTTATGAGCAGTTCTTC.

This sequence joins TRBV4-3 and TRBJ2-1; no clear D gene. Per the germline V gene, CDR1 is LGHNA and CDR2 is YSLEER. The CDR3 length is 13 residues. V was clipped by 4 bases and J by 8 bases, with 12 bases between them. The CDR3 sequence: CASSRLVWYEQFF. Here the CDR3 DNA reads TGCGCCAGCAGCCGATTGGTTTGGTATGAGCAGTTCTTC.